A single sample gave rise to the 23 T cell receptor beta chains below, sequenced in a study of T-cell reconstitution after alpha-beta-depleted transplantation in children. The library targeted TCRbeta and was prepared with unique molecular identifiers. TCRdb itself ran the PCR reads through MiXCR, one entry per CDR3 protein. The table shows roughly 490,000 distinct CDR3 sequences, with about 10% occurring only once. Sequencing used PBMCs, mostly from graft donor cells, obtained 180 days after TCRalphabeta/CD19-depleted stem cell transplant. Receptors originate from a female patient younger than 10 who had a stem cell transplant for aplastic anemia, so the T cells may come from the graft donor.

J is TRBJ2-2 and V is TRBV20-1; 8 bases fit TRBD1. Germline V gene sequence: CDR1 DFQATT, CDR2 SNEGSKA (reference sequence). The V segment lost 6 bases and the J segment 6 bases; nucleotides outside the gene matches: 9. The CDR3 spans 14 residues. CDR3 sequence reads: CSARTGNGAGELFF. The CDR3 DNA is TGCAGTGCGAGGACAGGGAACGGTGCCGGGGAGCTGTTTTTT.

The genes are TRBV9 and TRBJ2-1, with 8 nucleotides matching TRBD2. The CDR3 is 15 amino acids. The V and J ends lost 2 bases and 7 bases, in that order; junction bases with no gene match: 8. CDR1 is SGDLS and CDR2 is YYNGEE in the germline V gene. CDR3 protein: CASSVQPAGGNEQFF. Written as DNA, the CDR3 is TGTGCCAGCAGCGTCCAGCCGGCGGGAGGAAATGAGCAGTTCTTC.

The chain has TRBV7-8 and TRBJ1-6; TRBD1 might be the D (5 bases). The V gene's germline CDR1 is SGHVS and CDR2 FQNEAQ. The CDR3 is 17 residues long. Between the trimmed V and J ends, which lost 5 bases and 0 bases, there was a span of 14 bases. The CDR3 DNA sequence: TGTGCCAGCAGCGAGACAGCGAGCAGCTCCTATAATTCACCCCTCCACTTT. This translates into CASSETASSSYNSPLHF.

V is TRBV29-1 and J is TRBJ2-7; D gene unclear. Germline V gives CDR1 SQVTM, CDR2 ANQGSEA. The CDR3 runs 12 residues. V was clipped by 4 bases and J by 2 bases, with 9 bases between them. CDR3 residues: CSVVTRTYEQYF. The CDR3 DNA sequence: TGCAGCGTTGTTACCCGAACCTACGAGCAGTACTTC.

This clonotype was picked up a small number of times. The chain has TRBV20-1 and TRBJ2-6; D is possibly TRBD2 (6 bases). The ends were cut back, 6 bases at V and 1 base at J, with 19 bases in the middle. The CDR3 covers 17 residues. In germline, CDR1 is DFQATT, CDR2 SNEGSKA (reference sequence). The CDR3 DNA sequence: TGCAGTGCGAGACGCACAGACGGGGGTTCTGGGGCCAACGTCCTGACTTTC. This codes for CSARRTDGGSGANVLTF.

The V gene is TRBV7-9, the J gene TRBJ1-6, with D perhaps TRBD1 (6 bases). Germline V gene sequence: CDR1 SEHNR, CDR2 FQNEAQ (reference sequence). The CDR3 is 15 residues long. Trimming pared 8 bases from V and 7 bases from J, leaving 18 bases between. The CDR3 region has the DNA TGTGCCAGCGGAGGGGGTACAGCTCGCAATTCACCCCTCCACTTT. The encoded protein is CASGGGTARNSPLHF.

In this sample, this clonotype turned up a few times. The chain is built from TRBV29-1 and TRBJ2-7; perhaps TRBD1 as D (5 bases). From germline, CDR1 is SQVTM and CDR2 ANQGSEA. The V gene lost 1 base and the J gene lost 2 bases, with 12 bases spanning the gap. The CDR3 consists of 14 residues. CDR3 in DNA: TGCAGCGTTGAAGCCTACAGGTCCACCTACGAGCAGTACTTC. Its translation: CSVEAYRSTYEQYF.

This clonotype turned up a few times. The rearrangement joins TRBV19 to TRBJ1-1; D perhaps matches TRBD1 (5 bases). V shed 2 bases and J shed 1 base, with 14 bases lying between them. CDR3 size: 16 residues. Germline CDR1 and CDR2: LNHDA and SQIVND (reference sequence). The CDR3 is CASSIYFRGSNTEAFF. The DNA of the CDR3 is TGTGCCAGTAGTATATACTTTCGGGGGTCGAACACTGAAGCTTTCTTT.

This clonotype was picked up one time. The chain has TRBV13 and TRBJ2-1; 11 positions agree with TRBD2. Per the germline V gene, CDR1 is PRHDT and CDR2 is FYEKMQ (reference sequence). This CDR3 contains 17 residues. V trimming: 4 bases; J trimming: 2 bases; junction bases outside the gene matches: 7. CDR3 DNA: TGTGCCAGCAGCTCTCAACTAGCGGGAGCCCCCTACAATGAGCAGTTCTTC. Translated, it gives CASSSQLAGAPYNEQFF.

Only a few counts were recorded for this clonotype. The V call is TRBV5-6, the J call TRBJ1-1; 7 bases fit TRBD1. The V gene's germline CDR1 is SGHDT and CDR2 YYEEEE. Unmatched junction bases numbered 12, after V lost 1 base and J lost 0 bases. The CDR3 is made up of 18 amino acids. CDR3 protein: CASSLFGQELSLNTEAFF. The CDR3, as DNA: TGTGCCAGCAGCTTGTTTGGACAGGAACTTTCCCTGAACACTGAAGCTTTCTTT. The full variable domain, its missing parts supplied by reference TRBV5-6 and TRBJ1-1, is DAGVTQSPTHLIKTRGQQVTLRCSPKSGHDTVSWYQQALGQGPQFIFQYYEEEERQRGNFPDRFSGHQFPNYSSELNVNALLLGDSALYLCASSLFGQELSLNTEAFFGQGTRLTVV.

This clonotype was counted between two and nine times. The gene calls are TRBV5-5 and TRBJ2-5, with D perhaps matching TRBD1 or TRBD2 (6 bases each). This CDR3 is 15 amino acids long. Between the trimmed V and J ends, which lost 6 bases and 2 bases, there was a span of 17 bases. Germline assignment: CDR1 SGHKS and CDR2 YYEKEE (reference sequence). CDR3 in amino acids: CASTSGADWQETQYF. CDR3 in DNA: TGTGCCAGCACATCGGGGGCGGATTGGCAAGAGACCCAGTACTTC.

The rearrangement joins TRBV5-1 to TRBJ2-6; 8 bases are shared with TRBD1. CDR1 and CDR2 (germline): SGHRS, YFSETQ. This CDR3 region has 15 residues. V shed 4 bases and J 2 bases; nucleotides not matched to a gene: 2. The CDR3 DNA is TGCGCCAGCAGCCCCAGGGGGCCTGGGGCCAACGTCCTGACTTTC. It specifies CASSPRGPGANVLTF.

This clonotype was counted a few times. The chain uses TRBV18 and TRBJ2-3, with D unclear. V was trimmed by 3 bases and J by 3 bases, leaving 10 bases between them. The length of the CDR3 is 14 residues. Per the germline V gene, CDR1 is KGHSH and CDR2 is LQKENI. The CDR3 DNA reads as TGTGCCAGCTCACCTCTATGGGTGACAGATACGCAGTATTTT. It encodes CASSPLWVTDTQYF.

A few counts support this clonotype. The rearrangement joins TRBV20-1 to TRBJ1-2; D is possibly TRBD1 (5 bases). Trimming stripped 7 bases from V and 5 bases from J, with 14 bases between. This CDR3 has 12 amino acids. Germline V gene data show CDR1 as DFQATT and CDR2 as SNEGSKA (reference sequence). This CDR3 is CSGGAADYGYTF. The CDR3 bases are TGCAGTGGGGGCGCGGCAGATTATGGCTACACCTTC.

This chain links TRBV5-1 with TRBJ2-5; 8 nucleotides line up with TRBD1. With V trimmed by 1 base and J by 4 bases, 3 bases remained unmatched. The CDR3 is 14 amino acids. CDR1 and CDR2 (germline): SGHRS, YFSETQ. CDR3 DNA sequence: TGCGCCAGCAGCTTGACAGGGGGGAGAGAGACCCAGTACTTC. It is translated as CASSLTGGRETQYF.

This clonotype was observed a few times. The rearrangement joins TRBV9 to TRBJ2-7, with D maybe TRBD1 (6 bases). CDR1 is SGDLS and CDR2 is YYNGEE in the germline V gene. The CDR3 length is 15 residues. V was cut by 3 bases and J by 3 bases, with 16 bases left in between. The CDR3 coding sequence is TGTGCCAGCAGCGAGGGTCCCGGGACATTCTACGAGCAGTACTTC. Translation gives CASSEGPGTFYEQYF. The variable domain in full, with the rest retrieved from reference TRBV9 and TRBJ2-7, is DSGVTQTPKHLITATGQRVTLRCSPRSGDLSVYWYQQSLDQGLQFLIQYYNGEERAKGNILERFSAQQFPDLHSELNLSSLELGDSALYFCASSEGPGTFYEQYFGPGTRLTVT.

V is TRBV11-2 and J is TRBJ2-1; no firm D call. The germline V and J ends were trimmed by 3 bases and 14 bases, with 5 bases remaining between them. The CDR3 consists of 9 residues. Looked up from germline, CDR1 is SGHAT and CDR2 is FQNNGV. CDR3 amino acids: CASSLGKFF. Written as DNA, the CDR3 is TGTGCCAGCAGCTTGGGGAAGTTCTTC.

Only a few counts were recorded for this clonotype. The chain uses TRBV7-3 and TRBJ2-3; no definite D call. The length of the CDR3 is 14 residues. Germline-derived CDR1 and CDR2 are SGHTA and FQGTGA. Between the trimmed V and J ends, which lost 1 base and 4 bases, there was a span of 9 bases. The CDR3 here is CASSLIDLPDTQYF. The CDR3 coding sequence is TGTGCCAGCAGCTTAATTGACCTGCCAGATACGCAGTATTTT.

This clonotype was detected ten times or more. The chain carries TRBV5-1 and TRBJ2-7, with 8 bases aligning to TRBD1. Germline values: CDR1 SGHRS, CDR2 YFSETQ. The CDR3 has 14 amino acids. After removal of 4 bases from V and 5 bases from J, the junction contained 8 bases not matched to a gene. This CDR3 reads CASSGSRGRNEQYV. The CDR3 bases are TGCGCCAGCAGCGGCAGCAGGGGGCGCAACGAGCAGTACGTC.

This clonotype was found many times. The rearrangement joins TRBV20-1 to TRBJ1-4; D unclear. Trimming removed 0 bases at V and 6 bases at J, with 17 bases between. CDR3 length: 16 residues. In germline, CDR1 is DFQATT, CDR2 SNEGSKA (reference sequence). In DNA, the CDR3 is TGCAGTGCTAGAGATAGGAGGAGACGTACGGATGAAAAACTGTTTTTT. As protein: CSARDRRRRTDEKLFF.

V and J are TRBV9 and TRBJ2-7; TRBD2 is a possible D gene (5 bases). Germline CDR1 is SGDLS and CDR2 is YYNGEE. The V gene lost 4 bases and the J gene lost 2 bases, with 13 bases spanning the gap. CDR3 length equals 14 residues. The CDR3 reads CASSPRDAPYEQYF. In DNA form, the CDR3 reads TGTGCCAGCAGCCCCCGGGATGCCCCCTACGAGCAGTACTTC.

A few counts support this clonotype. The gene calls are TRBV5-1 and TRBJ2-2; the match to TRBD1 covers 8 bases. Germline loops: CDR1 SGHRS, CDR2 YFSETQ. This CDR3 has 15 amino acids. Germline trimming cut 1 base from V and 5 bases from J; bases unmatched to any gene: 4. CDR3 residues: CASSLYQGATGELFF. The DNA of the CDR3 is TGCGCCAGCAGCTTGTATCAGGGGGCAACCGGGGAGCTGTTTTTT. Full variable domain (missing parts from reference TRBV5-1 and TRBJ2-2): KAGVTQTPRYLIKTRGQQVTLSCSPISGHRSVSWYQQTPGQGLQFLFEYFSETQRNKGNFPGRFSGRQFSNSRSEMNVSTLELGDSALYLCASSLYQGATGELFFGEGSRLTVL.

This clonotype came up a few times. This chain links TRBV20-1 with TRBJ2-7; D remains ambiguous. V shed 3 bases and J shed 2 bases, with 11 bases lying between them. Germline V CDR1 and CDR2: DFQATT, SNEGSKA (reference sequence). The CDR3 consists of 13 residues. The CDR3 DNA follows: TGCAGTGCTAGCCGTGCGTCGCCCTACGAGCAGTACTTC. It specifies CSASRASPYEQYF.